A selection of T cell receptor beta chains follows, all from one sample in a study of T cells in Graves' hyperthyroidism and ophthalmopathy. From the multiplex PCR reads, TCRdb called clonotypes with MiXCR, one entry per CDR3 protein. The table lists hundreds of thousands of distinct CDR3 sequences, 14% of them singletons. Sequences were obtained from blood. These receptors were collected from a woman aged 18-35 years with Graves' hyperthyroidism. CDR3s include the opening cysteine and the closing phenylalanine or tryptophan. Fields, in order: CDR3 protein, CDR3 DNA, CDR3 length, V gene, D gene, J gene, clone size. The D gene is left open where the match is weak. Some rows mark clone size as missing; the rest say once, few, many or name a class of expanded clone.

CDR3 protein: CASRINSYEQYF; CDR3 DNA: TGTGCCAGCAGAATCAACTCCTACGAGCAGTACTTC; CDR3 length: 12; V gene: TRBV12-3/TRBV12-4; D gene: -; J gene: TRBJ2-7; clone size: many
CDR3 protein: CASSLGDTFYNYTF; CDR3 DNA: TGTGCCAGCAGCTTGGGTGATACTTTTTACAACTACACCTTC; CDR3 length: 14; V gene: TRBV5-8; D gene: -; J gene: TRBJ1-2; clone size: -
CDR3 protein: CASRGHSEAYGYTF; CDR3 DNA: TGTGCCAGTAGGGGACACAGCGAGGCCTATGGCTACACCTTC; CDR3 length: 14; V gene: TRBV19; D gene: -; J gene: TRBJ1-2; clone size: -
CDR3 protein: CASSKPGLGPYNEQFF; CDR3 DNA: TGTGCCAGCAGTAAGCCGGGACTGGGCCCCTACAATGAGCAGTTCTTC; CDR3 length: 16; V gene: TRBV27; D gene: -; J gene: TRBJ2-1; clone size: many
CDR3 protein: CSARTSGTINTQYF; CDR3 DNA: TGCAGTGCTAGGACTAGCGGGACTATAAATACGCAGTATTTT; CDR3 length: 14; V gene: TRBV20-1; D gene: TRBD2; J gene: TRBJ2-3; clone size: -
CDR3 protein: CATSLTSGSLDEQFF; CDR3 DNA: TGTGCCACCAGTTTGACTAGCGGGAGCTTGGATGAGCAGTTCTTC; CDR3 length: 15; V gene: TRBV24-1; D gene: TRBD2; J gene: TRBJ2-1; clone size: -
CDR3 protein: CSAPAPTGHQPQHF; CDR3 DNA: TGCAGTGCTCCCGCCCCTACAGGTCACCAGCCCCAGCATTTT; CDR3 length: 14; V gene: TRBV20-1; D gene: -; J gene: TRBJ1-5; clone size: many
CDR3 protein: CATSDLNSGSKQYF; CDR3 DNA: TGTGCCACCAGTGATTTGAATAGCGGGTCCAAGCAGTACTTC; CDR3 length: 14; V gene: TRBV24-1; D gene: TRBD2; J gene: TRBJ2-7; clone size: many
CDR3 protein: CASSPGLAGDEQYF; CDR3 DNA: TGTGCCAGCAGCCCGGGACTAGCGGGCGACGAGCAGTACTTC; CDR3 length: 14; V gene: TRBV27; D gene: TRBD2; J gene: TRBJ2-7; clone size: many
CDR3 protein: CASSLIGRESNQPQHF; CDR3 DNA: TGTGCCAGCAGTTTAATCGGCAGGGAAAGCAATCAGCCCCAGCATTTT; CDR3 length: 16; V gene: TRBV12-3/TRBV12-4; D gene: -; J gene: TRBJ1-5; clone size: -
CDR3 protein: CASSSPGTSAPSSYEQYF; CDR3 DNA: TGTGCCAGCAGTTCCCCCGGGACTAGCGCACCCTCATCCTACGAGCAGTACTTC; CDR3 length: 18; V gene: TRBV7-9; D gene: TRBD2; J gene: TRBJ2-7; clone size: many
CDR3 protein: CASSQDIGNSGANVLTF; CDR3 DNA: TGCGCCAGCAGCCAAGATATCGGAAACTCTGGGGCCAACGTCCTGACTTTC; CDR3 length: 17; V gene: TRBV4-3; D gene: -; J gene: TRBJ2-6; clone size: -
CDR3 protein: CASSSKTVVNTEAFF; CDR3 DNA: TGTGCCAGCAGCTCCAAGACAGTCGTCAACACTGAAGCTTTCTTT; CDR3 length: 15; V gene: TRBV7-9; D gene: -; J gene: TRBJ1-1; clone size: few
CDR3 protein: CASRLRLYF; CDR3 DNA: TGTGCCAGCAGATTACGTCTGTATTTT; CDR3 length: 9; V gene: TRBV6-2/TRBV6-3; D gene: -; J gene: TRBJ2-3; clone size: few
CDR3 protein: CASSLGTGTNDGYPLHF; CDR3 DNA: TGTGCCAGCAGCTTAGGGACCGGGACGAACGACGGTTATCCCCTCCACTTT; CDR3 length: 17; V gene: TRBV7-9; D gene: -; J gene: TRBJ1-6; clone size: few
CDR3 protein: CASSVRTSGPRDTQYF; CDR3 DNA: TGTGCCAGCAGCGTCAGGACTAGCGGCCCCCGAGATACGCAGTATTTT; CDR3 length: 16; V gene: TRBV6-1; D gene: TRBD2; J gene: TRBJ2-3; clone size: few
CDR3 protein: CASSYPPGTDYNSPLHF; CDR3 DNA: TGTGCCAGCAGTTACCCCCCCGGGACGGATTATAATTCACCCCTCCACTTT; CDR3 length: 17; V gene: TRBV6-5; D gene: -; J gene: TRBJ1-6; clone size: -
CDR3 protein: CASSSYPGYTF; CDR3 DNA: TGTGCCAGCAGCTCTTATCCAGGCTACACCTTC; CDR3 length: 11; V gene: TRBV28; D gene: -; J gene: TRBJ1-2; clone size: many
CDR3 protein: CAWSGRSGLTDTQYF; CDR3 DNA: TGTGCCTGGAGTGGTAGGAGCGGGCTCACAGATACGCAGTATTTT; CDR3 length: 15; V gene: TRBV30; D gene: -; J gene: TRBJ2-3; clone size: few
CDR3 protein: CAWSGTPFGPPLVYEQYF; CDR3 DNA: TGTGCCTGGAGTGGCACGCCTTTTGGGCCCCCTCTCGTCTACGAGCAGTACTTC; CDR3 length: 18; V gene: TRBV30; D gene: -; J gene: TRBJ2-7; clone size: few
CDR3 protein: CASSVVPTKGGYGYTF; CDR3 DNA: TGTGCCAGCAGCGTAGTTCCGACAAAAGGAGGCTATGGCTACACCTTC; CDR3 length: 16; V gene: TRBV9; D gene: -; J gene: TRBJ1-2; clone size: many
CDR3 protein: CASSQTTSGSTDTQYF; CDR3 DNA: TGTGCCAGCAGCCAAACGACTAGCGGGAGCACAGATACGCAGTATTTT; CDR3 length: 16; V gene: TRBV4-2; D gene: TRBD2; J gene: TRBJ2-3; clone size: few
CDR3 protein: CASSYSGSQYF; CDR3 DNA: TGTGCCAGCAGTTACTCAGGTTCCCAGTACTTC; CDR3 length: 11; V gene: TRBV6-5; D gene: -; J gene: TRBJ2-5; clone size: -
CDR3 protein: CASSATSGLLYNEQFF; CDR3 DNA: TGTGCCAGCAGTGCGACTAGCGGCCTTCTCTACAATGAGCAGTTCTTC; CDR3 length: 16; V gene: TRBV7-9; D gene: TRBD2; J gene: TRBJ2-1; clone size: few
CDR3 protein: CASSLAGQGIGTQYF; CDR3 DNA: TGTGCCAGCAGTTTAGCAGGACAGGGAATAGGGACCCAGTACTTC; CDR3 length: 15; V gene: TRBV12-3/TRBV12-4; D gene: TRBD1; J gene: TRBJ2-5; clone size: many
CDR3 protein: CASSLESGSDETQYF; CDR3 DNA: TGTGCCAGCAGCTTAGAGTCGGGTTCCGACGAGACCCAGTACTTC; CDR3 length: 15; V gene: TRBV7-9; D gene: -; J gene: TRBJ2-5; clone size: -
CDR3 protein: CAWSVLRWTAMGGYTF; CDR3 DNA: TGTGCCTGGAGTGTTTTGAGATGGACGGCGATGGGTGGCTACACCTTC; CDR3 length: 16; V gene: TRBV30; D gene: -; J gene: TRBJ1-2; clone size: many
CDR3 protein: CASSHTGGKQAFF; CDR3 DNA: TGTGCCAGCAGCCACACAGGGGGCAAACAGGCTTTCTTT; CDR3 length: 13; V gene: TRBV12-3/TRBV12-4; D gene: TRBD1; J gene: TRBJ1-1; clone size: many
CDR3 protein: CASSVGASGRAYNEQFF; CDR3 DNA: TGTGCCAGCAGCGTAGGGGCTAGCGGGAGGGCCTACAATGAGCAGTTCTTC; CDR3 length: 17; V gene: TRBV9; D gene: TRBD2; J gene: TRBJ2-1; clone size: few
CDR3 protein: CASSFTRREQFF; CDR3 DNA: TGTGCCAGCAGTTTTACGCGCAGGGAGCAGTTCTTC; CDR3 length: 12; V gene: TRBV6-2/TRBV6-3; D gene: -; J gene: TRBJ2-1; clone size: once
CDR3 protein: CASSFLANTDTQYF; CDR3 DNA: TGTGCCAGCAGTTTTCTAGCGAACACAGATACGCAGTATTTT; CDR3 length: 14; V gene: TRBV28; D gene: -; J gene: TRBJ2-3; clone size: few
CDR3 protein: CASSWTPLRMGYNEQFF; CDR3 DNA: TGCGCCAGCAGCTGGACTCCCCTTAGGATGGGTTACAATGAGCAGTTCTTC; CDR3 length: 17; V gene: TRBV5-1; D gene: -; J gene: TRBJ2-1; clone size: few
CDR3 protein: CASSLFGTSGRRGYEQYF; CDR3 DNA: TGTGCCAGCAGTTTATTCGGGACTAGCGGGAGGAGGGGCTACGAGCAGTACTTC; CDR3 length: 18; V gene: TRBV28; D gene: TRBD2; J gene: TRBJ2-7; clone size: many
CDR3 protein: CASSFLRDGYNEQFF; CDR3 DNA: TGTGCCAGTAGTTTCCTCCGGGACGGTTACAATGAGCAGTTCTTC; CDR3 length: 15; V gene: TRBV19; D gene: -; J gene: TRBJ2-1; clone size: many
CDR3 protein: CASSQVGSQAFF; CDR3 DNA: TGCGCCAGCAGCCAAGTGGGCTCGCAAGCTTTCTTT; CDR3 length: 12; V gene: TRBV4-1; D gene: -; J gene: TRBJ1-1; clone size: few
CDR3 protein: CSAESTRIDNYGYTF; CDR3 DNA: TGCAGTGCTGAGAGTACCAGAATTGACAACTATGGCTACACCTTC; CDR3 length: 15; V gene: TRBV20-1; D gene: -; J gene: TRBJ1-2; clone size: many
CDR3 protein: CASSPRLAESVLLSFEQYF; CDR3 DNA: TGTGCCAGCAGCCCGAGACTAGCGGAGTCAGTTCTACTCTCTTTCGAGCAGTACTTC; CDR3 length: 19; V gene: TRBV28; D gene: TRBD2; J gene: TRBJ2-7; clone size: many
CDR3 protein: CASSRQGFSTDTQYF; CDR3 DNA: TGTGCCAGCAGCCGACAGGGGTTCAGCACAGATACGCAGTATTTT; CDR3 length: 15; V gene: TRBV2; D gene: TRBD1; J gene: TRBJ2-3; clone size: many
CDR3 protein: CASSSRSVYGYTF; CDR3 DNA: TGTGCCAGTAGCTCACGGAGCGTCTATGGCTACACCTTC; CDR3 length: 13; V gene: TRBV19; D gene: -; J gene: TRBJ1-2; clone size: -
CDR3 protein: CAWGRSEGQYF; CDR3 DNA: TGTGCCTGGGGGAGGTCTGAGGGGCAGTACTTC; CDR3 length: 11; V gene: TRBV30; D gene: -; J gene: TRBJ2-7; clone size: many
CDR3 protein: CASSKQGPLGFTLHF; CDR3 DNA: TGTGCCAGTAGTAAACAGGGACCCCTGGGCTTCACCCTCCACTTT; CDR3 length: 15; V gene: TRBV19; D gene: -; J gene: TRBJ1-6; clone size: -
CDR3 protein: CATSDPRAGRAYGYTF; CDR3 DNA: TGTGCCACCAGTGACCCCCGGGCGGGCCGAGCCTATGGCTACACCTTC; CDR3 length: 16; V gene: TRBV24-1; D gene: -; J gene: TRBJ1-2; clone size: few
CDR3 protein: CSVVDAYEQYF; CDR3 DNA: TGCAGTGTCGTAGATGCCTACGAGCAGTACTTC; CDR3 length: 11; V gene: TRBV20-1; D gene: -; J gene: TRBJ2-7; clone size: many
CDR3 protein: CASSLGPGETEAFF; CDR3 DNA: TGCGCCAGCAGCTTGGGTCCAGGGGAGACTGAAGCTTTCTTT; CDR3 length: 14; V gene: TRBV5-1; D gene: -; J gene: TRBJ1-1; clone size: few
CDR3 protein: CAIGAKTGIGNTIYF; CDR3 DNA: TGTGCCATCGGGGCTAAGACAGGGATTGGAAACACCATATATTTT; CDR3 length: 15; V gene: TRBV10-3; D gene: TRBD1; J gene: TRBJ1-3; clone size: many
CDR3 protein: CASSRGQALSGNTIYF; CDR3 DNA: TGTGCCAGCAGCCGGGGACAGGCGCTCTCTGGAAACACCATATATTTT; CDR3 length: 16; V gene: TRBV3-1; D gene: TRBD1; J gene: TRBJ1-3; clone size: -
CDR3 protein: CASSLGGRREQFF; CDR3 DNA: TGTGCCAGCAGCTTAGGGGGGAGGCGGGAGCAGTTCTTC; CDR3 length: 13; V gene: TRBV7-2; D gene: -; J gene: TRBJ2-1; clone size: many